The rows below give T cell receptor beta chains drawn from one sample of a study of T-cell memory formation after mild COVID-19. TCRdb used MiXCR to reprocess the 5' RACE reads, holding one entry per CDR3 protein. The table records 57,000 or so distinct CDR3 sequences, about a tenth of them present only once. Source material: PBMCs or a T cell subset sorted from them (not recorded which). The origin of the receptors is a man between 18 and 29 years old who had mild COVID-19 (a few samples of this study predate the infection). Cell type and time point are not known. Each CDR3 is given with its conserved first and last residue. A D gene is named only where the DNA matches it firmly. The size entry is marked missing in some rows and otherwise reads once, few, many or a size class.

TRBV3-1,.,few,TRBJ2-2,TGTGCCAGCAGCCAAGGTTGGAACACCGGGGAGCTGTTTTTT,CASSQGWNTGELFF
TRBV7-2,.,many,TRBJ1-4,TGTGCCAGCACTTCTATGTGGACAGTAAATGAAAAACTGTTTTTT,CASTSMWTVNEKLFF
TRBV4-3,TRBD2,.,TRBJ2-3,TGCGCCAGCAGCCAAGCCGGACTAGCGGCCAGCACAGATACGCAGTATTTT,CASSQAGLAASTDTQYF
TRBV12-3/TRBV12-4,.,few,TRBJ2-2,TGTGCCAGCGGCCGTGTGGAGCTGTTTTTT,CASGRVELFF
TRBV4-1,.,.,TRBJ1-2,TGCGCCAGCAGCCAAGATCCGGCTCGTCGGGCTGGCTACACCTTC,CASSQDPARRAGYTF
TRBV4-1,.,many,TRBJ2-1,TGCGCCAGCGGCCTAGGACGTCTAAGCTCCTACAATGAGCAGTTCTTC,CASGLGRLSSYNEQFF
TRBV5-1,TRBD1,.,TRBJ2-3,TGCGCCAGCAGCCAGGGGGTAGGGAGCGGCGATACGCAGTATTTT,CASSQGVGSGDTQYF
TRBV7-9,.,.,TRBJ2-2,TGTGCCAGCAGCTTAGACCCCCTTGGGATAGGAGCCCAGAAAAGAGGCACCGGGGAGCTGTTTTTT,CASSLDPLGIGAQKRGTGELFF
TRBV2,TRBD1,.,TRBJ1-5,TGTGCCAGCTCAGGGGACAGGGGGGGCCAGCCCCAGCATTTT,CASSGDRGGQPQHF
TRBV20-1,.,few,TRBJ1-5,TGCAGTGCTAGAGGTGACAGGAATCAGCCCCAGCATTTT,CSARGDRNQPQHF
TRBV7-2,TRBD1,.,TRBJ1-4,TGTGCCAGCAGCCCAGGACAGGGGGGAAAACTGTTTTTT,CASSPGQGGKLFF
TRBV4-1,TRBD2,.,TRBJ2-1,TGCGCCAGCAGCCCATTCGGGGGGGCCGACAATGAGCAGTTCTTC,CASSPFGGADNEQFF
TRBV9,.,.,TRBJ2-1,TGTGCCAGCAGCGTATCCGTGTCGGCAGGTTATGAGCAGTTCTTC,CASSVSVSAGYEQFF
TRBV7-9,TRBD1,medium-sized,TRBJ2-2,TGTGCCAGCAGCCCCTTCCGGGACAGGGGGACCGGGGAGCTGTTTTTT,CASSPFRDRGTGELFF
TRBV10-2,.,.,TRBJ1-6,TGCGCCAGCAGTGAGTCCCGACAGGCCCTTAATTCACCCCTCCACTTT,CASSESRQALNSPLHF
TRBV19,.,few,TRBJ2-2,TGTGCCAGTAGGACGGAGAACACCGGGGAGCTGTTTTTT,CASRTENTGELFF
TRBV3-1,.,few,TRBJ2-7,TGTGCCAGCAGCCGGGGTACCTTCTACGAGCAGTACTTC,CASSRGTFYEQYF
TRBV29-1,.,many,TRBJ1-2,TGCAGCGTTGACGGGCTTAACTATGGCTACACCTTC,CSVDGLNYGYTF
TRBV7-2,TRBD2,few,TRBJ2-3,TGTGCCAGCAGCTTATCTAGCGGGGGCGCAGATACGCAGTATTTT,CASSLSSGGADTQYF
TRBV20-1,.,.,TRBJ2-3,TGCAGTCACGTACGGGAAAACACAGATACGCAGTATTTT,CSHVRENTDTQYF
TRBV5-6,.,.,TRBJ1-1,TGTGCCAGCAGCCTGGGGGTCACTGAAGCTTTCTTT,CASSLGVTEAFF
TRBV9,.,few,TRBJ2-3,TGTGCCAGCAGCTCCTCACTGAGTGATACGCAGTATTTT,CASSSSLSDTQYF
TRBV5-1,.,few,TRBJ2-3,TGCGCCAGCAGCCCACGTGGAGGGGGAACAGATACGCAGTATTTT,CASSPRGGGTDTQYF
TRBV7-2,.,few,TRBJ1-2,TGTGCCAGCAGCTTGCAGGTGACTTCTCTCTATGGCTACACCTTC,CASSLQVTSLYGYTF
TRBV6-1,.,.,TRBJ2-3,TGTGCCAGCAGTGAACGAGGAGCCACAGATACGCAGTATTTT,CASSERGATDTQYF
TRBV20-1,.,few,TRBJ1-1,TGCAGTGCTAGAGATTCATTAGGAGCTTTCTTT,CSARDSLGAFF
TRBV12-3/TRBV12-4,.,many,TRBJ2-3,TGTGCCAGCAGCGATGACAGGGATACGCAGTATTTT,CASSDDRDTQYF
TRBV4-1,.,.,TRBJ2-3,TGCGCCAGCAGCCAACCCGGGACTCCGAGCACAGATACGCAGTATTTT,CASSQPGTPSTDTQYF
TRBV24-1,.,few,TRBJ1-2,TGTGCCACTTCGGACAGCCACTATGGCTACACCTTC,CATSDSHYGYTF
TRBV5-1,TRBD2,.,TRBJ2-1,TGCGCCAGCAGCTTGGGACGCCGTGATCGCGGGGGGCCGTTTTACAATGAGCAGTTCTTC,CASSLGRRDRGGPFYNEQFF
TRBV4-3,.,.,TRBJ1-4,TGCGCCAGCAGCCGAGAAATGACAGGTGAAAAACTGTTTTTT,CASSREMTGEKLFF
TRBV7-3,.,.,TRBJ2-1,TGTGCCAGCAGCATCGGGAGCAGCTCCTACAATGAGCAGTTCTTC,CASSIGSSSYNEQFF
TRBV7-3,TRBD2,many,TRBJ2-1,TGTGCCAGCAGTCCTCTAGCGGGGAGCTACAATGAGCAGTTCTTC,CASSPLAGSYNEQFF
TRBV11-2,.,.,TRBJ2-7,TGTGCCAGCAGCTTAGGAGGGGGCGGGAACGAGCAGTACTTC,CASSLGGGGNEQYF
TRBV19,.,.,TRBJ1-5,TGTGCCAGTAGTATTTTCGGTCAAACAAATTATCAGCCCCAGCATTTT,CASSIFGQTNYQPQHF
TRBV10-3,.,few,TRBJ2-1,TGTGCCATCAGTGTAACGGGGTCTGACTCCTACAATGAGCAGTTCTTC,CAISVTGSDSYNEQFF
TRBV7-2,.,many,TRBJ1-2,TGTGCCAGCAGCCCTCCCCGAGCTCGGGGCTACACCTTC,CASSPPRARGYTF
TRBV7-2,.,.,TRBJ2-7,TGTGCCAGCACCCTCGCCCGGGGACCCAACTACGAGCAGTACTTC,CASTLARGPNYEQYF
TRBV6-6,.,few,TRBJ1-5,TGTGCCAGCAGGGAATCAGGGGCGCAGCATTTT,CASRESGAQHF
TRBV11-2,.,few,TRBJ2-5,TGTGCCAGCAGCTTGAACGGGGCTCAAGAGACCCAGTACTTC,CASSLNGAQETQYF
TRBV21-1,.,few,TRBJ2-7,TGTGCCAGCAGCAAAGTTAGGGGACTTTCCTCCTACGAGCAGTACTTC,CASSKVRGLSSYEQYF
TRBV11-2,TRBD1,.,TRBJ1-2,TGTGCCAGCAGCCGAGATCAGGGGGGGTATGGCTACACCTTC,CASSRDQGGYGYTF
TRBV7-6,.,few,TRBJ2-2,TGTGCCAGCAGCTTAAAGGACACCGGGGAGCTGTTTTTT,CASSLKDTGELFF
TRBV20-1,TRBD1,few,TRBJ2-2,TGCAGTGCTACCGGACAGGGGACAACTGCCACCGGGGAGCTGTTTTTT,CSATGQGTTATGELFF
TRBV5-1,.,.,TRBJ2-6,TGCGCCAGCAGCGAAACAGCTGCCAGGACCTCTGGGGCCAACGTCCTGACTTTC,CASSETAARTSGANVLTF
TRBV5-1,.,.,TRBJ1-4,TGCGCCAGCAGCTTGATCCCCAGTGCGGAAAAACTGTTTTTT,CASSLIPSAEKLFF
TRBV4-3,.,few,TRBJ1-6,TGCGCCAGCAGCCAAGATGTTGGGAATAATTCACCCCTCCACTTT,CASSQDVGNNSPLHF
TRBV5-4,TRBD2,few,TRBJ2-1,TGTGCCAGCAGCAGCGGCGGGGGGGCCTCCTACAATGAGCAGTTCTTC,CASSSGGGASYNEQFF
TRBV6-5,.,.,TRBJ2-3,TGTGCCAGCAGTTACGTCTCAGGGGATACGCAGTATTTT,CASSYVSGDTQYF
TRBV6-1,.,.,TRBJ1-5,TGTGCCAGCAGTGCCAATGGGGGTTTAGGTCAGCCCCAGCATTTT,CASSANGGLGQPQHF
TRBV7-2,.,.,TRBJ1-3,TGTGCCAGCAGCTTAGGGACCGCCGCTGGGAACACCATATATTTT,CASSLGTAAGNTIYF
TRBV7-2,.,.,TRBJ1-1,TGTGCCAGCAGCTTCGCAGGGACCACTGAAGCTTTCTTT,CASSFAGTTEAFF
TRBV7-8,TRBD1,.,TRBJ1-1,TGTGCCAGCAGCTTTACAGGGGGGAACACTGAAGCTTTCTTT,CASSFTGGNTEAFF
TRBV12-3/TRBV12-4,TRBD1,many,TRBJ2-5,TGTGCCAGCAGCCGCGGACAGGAAGAGACCCAGTACTTC,CASSRGQEETQYF
TRBV20-1,.,few,TRBJ1-2,TGCAGTGCCCTGATGGGGAGGACGGATGGCTACACCTTC,CSALMGRTDGYTF
TRBV7-2,TRBD1,few,TRBJ1-2,TGTGCCAGCAGCTCCGAACAGGGGGCTGCGGGGGGCTACACCTTC,CASSSEQGAAGGYTF
TRBV15,.,few,TRBJ2-2,TGTGCCACCAGCAGAGTGGGACCTTTTCCTGGGGAGCTGTTTTTT,CATSRVGPFPGELFF